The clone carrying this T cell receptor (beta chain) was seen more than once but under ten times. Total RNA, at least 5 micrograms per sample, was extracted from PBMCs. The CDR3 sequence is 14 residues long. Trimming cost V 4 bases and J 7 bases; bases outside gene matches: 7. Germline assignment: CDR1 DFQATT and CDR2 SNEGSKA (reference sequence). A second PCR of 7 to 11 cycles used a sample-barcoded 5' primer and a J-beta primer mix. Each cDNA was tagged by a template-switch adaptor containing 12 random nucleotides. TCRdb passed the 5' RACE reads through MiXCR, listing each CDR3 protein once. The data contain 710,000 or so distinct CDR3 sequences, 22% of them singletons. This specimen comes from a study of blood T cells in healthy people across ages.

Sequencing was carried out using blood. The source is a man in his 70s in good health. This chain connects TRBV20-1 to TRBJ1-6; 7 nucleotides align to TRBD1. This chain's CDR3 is CSAIRDRLNSPLHF. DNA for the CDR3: TGCAGTGCTATACGGGACAGATTGAATTCACCCCTCCACTTT.